The 15 T cell receptor beta chains presented below share a single source sample, sequenced in a study of T cells in Graves' hyperthyroidism and ophthalmopathy. RNA transcripts gave rise to amplified TCR beta CDR3 regions. HTBI primers drove first-round RT-PCR of the TCR CDR3. In TCRdb, the multiplex PCR reads were re-called with MiXCR into one record per CDR3 protein. There are 360,000 or so distinct CDR3 sequences in the sample; 19% occur only once, and approximately 4% lies in the top ten. Sequencing was done on a sample of blood. These receptors all come from a woman aged 18 to 35 with Graves' hyperthyroidism.

The chain uses TRBV13 and TRBJ1-4, with no clear D. This CDR3 contains 13 residues. Germline V gene sequence: CDR1 PRHDT, CDR2 FYEKMQ (reference sequence). V was cut by 7 bases and J by 8 bases, with 14 bases left in between. CDR3 sequence (DNA): TGTGCCAGCACTCGGGGAGGGCCGGAAAAACTGTTTTTT. Amino acid sequence: CASTRGGPEKLFF.

The CDR3 here is CASTGGSTYEQYF. The CDR3 coding sequence is TGTGCCAGCACGGGAGGGTCTACCTACGAGCAGTACTTC. The chain combines TRBV6-1 with TRBJ2-7, with TRBD2 matching 8 bases. The CDR3 runs 13 residues. Trimming at V came to 7 bases and at J to 2 bases, leaving 4 bases not matched to a gene. CDR1 and CDR2 from the germline V gene are MNHNS and SASEGT.

There are many counts of this clonotype. The chain combines TRBV29-1 with TRBJ2-7; either TRBD1 or TRBD2 may supply D (6 bases each). This CDR3 comprises 17 residues. Germline V gene sequence: CDR1 SQVTM, CDR2 ANQGSEA. V was cut by 0 bases and J by 3 bases, with 21 bases left in between. DNA of the CDR3: TGCAGCGTTGAAGATACCTGGGGGGACACGCAGGGCTACGAGCAGTACTTC. Amino acid sequence: CSVEDTWGDTQGYEQYF.

The rearrangement uses TRBV20-1 and TRBJ2-1, with D perhaps TRBD1 (6 bases). This CDR3 contains 13 residues. Trimming took 6 bases from V and 9 from J, leaving 18 bases between them. In germline, CDR1 is DFQATT, CDR2 SNEGSKA (reference sequence). DNA of the CDR3: TGCAGTGCCCCCTGGATGGGGGCCCGTGAGCAGTTCTTC. This sequence encodes CSAPWMGAREQFF.

This clonotype came up a few times. The V and J genes are TRBV6-1 and TRBJ1-6; 8 nucleotides align to TRBD1. V shed 7 bases and J 6 bases; nucleotides not matched to a gene: 5. The V gene's germline CDR1 is MNHNS and CDR2 SASEGT. The CDR3 is made up of 14 amino acids. The CDR3 region has the DNA TGTGCCAGCACCAGAGACAGGGGTAATTCACCCCTCCACTTT. Translated, it gives CASTRDRGNSPLHF.

In its sample, this clonotype was seen many times. The gene calls are TRBV12-3 or TRBV12-4 and TRBJ1-2; TRBD1 matches 8 bases. The CDR3 length is 13 residues. Trimming at V came to 1 base and at J to 8 bases, leaving 3 bases not matched to a gene. CDR3 sequence (DNA): TGTGCCAGCAGTTTAGTCGGACAGGGAGGCTACACCTTC. Translating gives CASSLVGQGGYTF.

Ten or more counts support this clonotype. CDR3 DNA: TGTGCCAGCAGTTCCTCTAGCTATGGCTACACCTTC. Residues: CASSSSSYGYTF. The chain has TRBV12-3 or TRBV12-4 and TRBJ1-2; D not certain. The CDR3 contains 12 residues. V lost 4 bases and J lost 4, with 7 bases in between.

V gene TRBV6-4 combines with J gene TRBJ2-7; possibly TRBD2 for D (5 bases). V dropped 6 bases and J dropped 0 bases, with 15 bases sitting between them. The CDR3 sequence is 15 residues long. CDR1 is MRHNA and CDR2 is SNTAGT in the germline V gene. The chain's CDR3 is CASSVDLGSSYEQYF. The CDR3 bases are TGTGCCAGCAGCGTAGACCTAGGGAGCTCCTACGAGCAGTACTTC.

This clonotype was picked up many times. The V and J genes are TRBV6-2 or TRBV6-3 and TRBJ2-7; tentative D call: TRBD2 (7 bases). This CDR3 is built from 19 residues. Germline CDR1 and CDR2: MNHEY and SVGEGT. Trimming left V 5 bases short and J 4 bases short, with 30 bases between. CDR3 in amino acids: CASSHDLSDPGGRIYEQYF. The CDR3 DNA is TGTGCCAGCAGTCACGATCTATCAGATCCGGGGGGCCGGATATACGAGCAGTACTTC.

This clonotype was counted ten times or more. The CDR3 protein is CASSPRVYSNQPQHF. For the CDR3, the DNA is TGTGCCAGCAGCCCCAGGGTGTATAGCAATCAGCCCCAGCATTTT. The chain combines TRBV6-1 with TRBJ1-5; a weak D match, TRBD1 (5 bases). This CDR3 has 15 residues. Germline lookup yields CDR1 MNHNS and CDR2 SASEGT. Trimming shortened V by 6 bases and J by 0 bases, and 12 bases separated the two germline ends.

This clonotype was seen repeatedly, ten times or more. V is TRBV6-1 and J is TRBJ1-2; no firm D call. The germline V gene has CDR1 MNHNS and CDR2 SASEGT. The V end lost 2 bases, the J end lost 2 bases, and 12 bases lay between the germline ends. The CDR3 contains 15 residues. For the CDR3, the DNA is TGTGCCAGCAGTGAAAGTAGGGAACCCAACTATGGCTACACCTTC. It is translated as CASSESREPNYGYTF.

This clonotype was detected ten times or more. The CDR3 end shows no conserved phenylalanine or tryptophan, and so a read error is likely. Because the CDR3's place on the DNA is in doubt, the DNA is left out and the CDR3 is given as listed by TCRdb. V usage is TRBV20-1 and J usage is TRBJ1-2; the table's D call TRBD1 went unverified against the DNA. From its first to its last residue, the CDR3 has 12 amino acids. Germline V gene data show CDR1 as DFQATT and CDR2 as SNEGSKA (reference sequence). The CDR3 reads CSAFRTGSLMVL.

The CDR3 sequence: CASRVTGMETQYF. DNA of the CDR3: TGTGCCAGCAGGGTCACAGGGATGGAGACCCAGTACTTC. This chain links TRBV2 with TRBJ2-5; possibly TRBD1 for D (6 bases). Germline lookup yields CDR1 SNHLY and CDR2 FYNNEI. This CDR3 contains 13 residues. Deletions cut 6 bases from V and 5 bases from J, with 13 bases between. Filled out from reference TRBV2 and TRBJ2-5, the complete variable domain reads EPEVTQTPSHQVTQMGQEVILRCVPISNHLYFYWYRQILGQKVEFLVSFYNNEISEKSEIFDDQFSVERPDGSNFTLKIRSTKLEDSAMYFCASRVTGMETQYFGPGTRLLVL.

This clonotype has ten or more counts. This rearrangement joins TRBV11-1 to TRBJ2-6; D call uncertain. Trimming took 5 bases from V and 0 from J, leaving 11 bases between them. There are 16 residues in the CDR3. Germline CDR1 SGHAT, CDR2 FQDESV (reference sequence). The CDR3 spells CASSVQLGSGANVLTF. CDR3 bases: TGTGCCAGCAGCGTTCAACTGGGCTCTGGGGCCAACGTCCTGACTTTC.

This clonotype was observed many times. The V and J genes are TRBV2 and TRBJ1-1; maybe TRBD1 (6 bases). CDR3 length equals 15 residues. The germline V gene has CDR1 SNHLY and CDR2 FYNNEI. V shed 7 bases and J shed 3 bases, with 18 bases lying between them. CDR3 DNA sequence: TGTGCCAGCATCGAATATACAGGGACGGACACTGAAGCTTTCTTT. This encodes CASIEYTGTDTEAFF. Full variable domain (outside the CDR3, taken from reference TRBV2 and TRBJ1-1): EPEVTQTPSHQVTQMGQEVILRCVPISNHLYFYWYRQILGQKVEFLVSFYNNEISEKSEIFDDQFSVERPDGSNFTLKIRSTKLEDSAMYFCASIEYTGTDTEAFFGQGTRLTVV.